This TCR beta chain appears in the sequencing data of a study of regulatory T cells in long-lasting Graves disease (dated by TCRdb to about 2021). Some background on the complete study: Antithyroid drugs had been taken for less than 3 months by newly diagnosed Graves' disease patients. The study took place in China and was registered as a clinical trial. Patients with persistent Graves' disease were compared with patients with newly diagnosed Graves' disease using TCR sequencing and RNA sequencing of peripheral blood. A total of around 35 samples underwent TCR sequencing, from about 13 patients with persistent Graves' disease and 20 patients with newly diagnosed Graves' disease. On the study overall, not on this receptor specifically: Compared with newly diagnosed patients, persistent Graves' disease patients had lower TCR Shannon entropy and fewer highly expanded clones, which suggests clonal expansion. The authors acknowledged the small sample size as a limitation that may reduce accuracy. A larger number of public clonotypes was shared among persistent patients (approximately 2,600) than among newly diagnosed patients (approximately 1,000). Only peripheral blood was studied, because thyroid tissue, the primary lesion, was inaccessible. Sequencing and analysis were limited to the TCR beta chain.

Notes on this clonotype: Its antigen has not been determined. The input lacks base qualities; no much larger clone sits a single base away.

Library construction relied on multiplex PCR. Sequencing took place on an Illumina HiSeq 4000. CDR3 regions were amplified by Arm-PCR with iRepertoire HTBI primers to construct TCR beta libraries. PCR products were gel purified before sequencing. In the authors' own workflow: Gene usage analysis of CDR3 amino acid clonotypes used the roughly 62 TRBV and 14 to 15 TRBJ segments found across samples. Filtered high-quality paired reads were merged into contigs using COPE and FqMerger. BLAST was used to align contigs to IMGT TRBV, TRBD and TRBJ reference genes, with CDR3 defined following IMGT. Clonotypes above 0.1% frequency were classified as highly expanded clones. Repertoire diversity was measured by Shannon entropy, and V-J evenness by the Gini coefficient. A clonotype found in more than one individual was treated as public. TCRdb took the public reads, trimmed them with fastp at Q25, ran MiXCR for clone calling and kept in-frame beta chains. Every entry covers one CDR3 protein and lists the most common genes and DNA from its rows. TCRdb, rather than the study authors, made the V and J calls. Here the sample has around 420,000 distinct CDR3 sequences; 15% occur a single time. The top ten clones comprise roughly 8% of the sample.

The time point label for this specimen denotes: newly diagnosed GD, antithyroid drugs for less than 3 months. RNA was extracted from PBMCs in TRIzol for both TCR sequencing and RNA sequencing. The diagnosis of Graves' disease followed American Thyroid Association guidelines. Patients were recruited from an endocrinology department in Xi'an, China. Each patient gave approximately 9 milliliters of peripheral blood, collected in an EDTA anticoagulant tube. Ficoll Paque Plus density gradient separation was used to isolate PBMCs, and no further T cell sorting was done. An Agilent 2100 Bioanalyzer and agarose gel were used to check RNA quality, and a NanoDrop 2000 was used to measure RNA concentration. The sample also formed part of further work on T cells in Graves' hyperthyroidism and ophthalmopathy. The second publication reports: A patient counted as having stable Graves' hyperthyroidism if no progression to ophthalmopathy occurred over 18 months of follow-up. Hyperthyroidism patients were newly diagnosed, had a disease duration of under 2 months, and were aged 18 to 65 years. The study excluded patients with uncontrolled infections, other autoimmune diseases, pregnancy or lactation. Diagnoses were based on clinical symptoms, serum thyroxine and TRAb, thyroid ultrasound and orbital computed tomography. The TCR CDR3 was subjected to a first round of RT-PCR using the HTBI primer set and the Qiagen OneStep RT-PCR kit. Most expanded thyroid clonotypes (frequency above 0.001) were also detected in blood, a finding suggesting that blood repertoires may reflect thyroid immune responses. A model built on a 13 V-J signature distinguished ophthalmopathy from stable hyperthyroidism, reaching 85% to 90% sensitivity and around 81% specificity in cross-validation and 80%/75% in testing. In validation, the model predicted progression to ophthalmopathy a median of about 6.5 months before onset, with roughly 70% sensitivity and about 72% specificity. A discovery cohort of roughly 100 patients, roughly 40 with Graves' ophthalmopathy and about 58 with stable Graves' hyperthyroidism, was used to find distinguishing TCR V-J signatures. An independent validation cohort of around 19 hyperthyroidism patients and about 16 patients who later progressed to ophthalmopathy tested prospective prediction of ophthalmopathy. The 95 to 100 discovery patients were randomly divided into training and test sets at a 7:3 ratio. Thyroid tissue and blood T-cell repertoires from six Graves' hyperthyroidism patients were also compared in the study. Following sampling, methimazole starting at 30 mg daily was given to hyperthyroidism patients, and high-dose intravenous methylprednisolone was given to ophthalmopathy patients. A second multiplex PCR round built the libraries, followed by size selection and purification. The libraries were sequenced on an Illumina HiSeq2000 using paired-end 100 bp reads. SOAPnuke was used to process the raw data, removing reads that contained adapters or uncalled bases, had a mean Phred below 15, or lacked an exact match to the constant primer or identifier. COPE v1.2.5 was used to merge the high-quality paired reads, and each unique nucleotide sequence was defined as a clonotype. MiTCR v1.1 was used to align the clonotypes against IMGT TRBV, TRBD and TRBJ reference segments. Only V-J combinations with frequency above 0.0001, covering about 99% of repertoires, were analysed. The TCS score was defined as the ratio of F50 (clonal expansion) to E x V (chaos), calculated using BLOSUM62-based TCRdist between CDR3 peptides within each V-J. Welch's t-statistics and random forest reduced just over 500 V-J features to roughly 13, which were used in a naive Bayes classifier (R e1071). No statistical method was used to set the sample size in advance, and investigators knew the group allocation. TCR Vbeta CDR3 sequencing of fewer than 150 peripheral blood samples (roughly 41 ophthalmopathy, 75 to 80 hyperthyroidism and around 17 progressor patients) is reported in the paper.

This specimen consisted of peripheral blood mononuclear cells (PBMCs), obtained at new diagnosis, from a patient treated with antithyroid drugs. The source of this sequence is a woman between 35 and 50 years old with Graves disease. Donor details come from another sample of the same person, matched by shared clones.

The DNA sequence reads TGTGCCAGCAGCACGGGACTAGCGGGACAACAAGAGACCCAGTACTTC. Translated, this gives CASSTGLAGQQETQYF. The chain couples TRBV5-4 to TRBJ2-5, and TRBD2 aligns with 13 junction nucleotides. Measured from the cysteine to the phenylalanine, the CDR3 is 16 residues long. Of the read, only the CDR3 DNA is kept; its 48 bases are in frame from base 1. From the germline V gene (reference sequence), CDR1 is SGHNT and CDR2 is YYREEE. The V end gives up 4 bases and the J end 2 bases, leaving 5 bases in the junction not matched to a gene.